This T cell receptor (beta chain) stems from a study of blood T cell repertoires in COVID-19. For the study at large: PBMCs, B-cell-depleted T cells, or T cells were the source of the cDNA or gDNA that made up the material.

Clinical history reported by participants formed the basis on which cohorts were assigned. Per the original methods: By means of reference gene primer amplification, nucleated cell counts were estimated. Assay used: immunoSEQ multiplex PCR; TCRdb lists only in-frame clones, some missing. V, J and clone size are taken as reported in that table, and D and trimming were inferred from the DNA itself. The repertoire holds 140,000 to 150,000 clones, around 87% seen once, with 11% in the top ten. Looked up from germline, CDR1 is SGHVS and CDR2 is FQNEAQ. V shed 7 bases, J shed 7 bases, and the junction held 17 bases outside the gene matches. The length of the CDR3 is 17 residues.

The chain uses TRBV7-8 and TRBJ1-5; 9 bases are a match to TRBD1. Sample: PBMCs or T cells enriched from blood (not recorded which). The sequence derives from a man aged 55 to 69 who had recovered from COVID-19. In nucleotides, the CDR3 is TGTGCCAGCAACAACCTACAATTGGGACAGGGAGGCCAGCCCCAGCATTTT. This sequence encodes CASNNLQLGQGGQPQHF.